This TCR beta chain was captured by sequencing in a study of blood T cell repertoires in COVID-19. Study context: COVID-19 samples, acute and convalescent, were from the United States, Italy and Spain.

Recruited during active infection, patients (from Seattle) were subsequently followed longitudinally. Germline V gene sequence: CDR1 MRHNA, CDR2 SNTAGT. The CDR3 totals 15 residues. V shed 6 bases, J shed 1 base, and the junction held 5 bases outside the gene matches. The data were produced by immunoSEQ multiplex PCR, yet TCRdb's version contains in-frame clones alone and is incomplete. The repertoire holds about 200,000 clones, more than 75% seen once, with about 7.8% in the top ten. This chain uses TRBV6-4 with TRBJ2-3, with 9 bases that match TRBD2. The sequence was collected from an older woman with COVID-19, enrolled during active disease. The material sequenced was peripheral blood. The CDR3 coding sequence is TGTGCCAGCAGCCCTTTAGCGGGAGGCACAGATACGCAGTATTTT. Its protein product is CASSPLAGGTDTQYF.